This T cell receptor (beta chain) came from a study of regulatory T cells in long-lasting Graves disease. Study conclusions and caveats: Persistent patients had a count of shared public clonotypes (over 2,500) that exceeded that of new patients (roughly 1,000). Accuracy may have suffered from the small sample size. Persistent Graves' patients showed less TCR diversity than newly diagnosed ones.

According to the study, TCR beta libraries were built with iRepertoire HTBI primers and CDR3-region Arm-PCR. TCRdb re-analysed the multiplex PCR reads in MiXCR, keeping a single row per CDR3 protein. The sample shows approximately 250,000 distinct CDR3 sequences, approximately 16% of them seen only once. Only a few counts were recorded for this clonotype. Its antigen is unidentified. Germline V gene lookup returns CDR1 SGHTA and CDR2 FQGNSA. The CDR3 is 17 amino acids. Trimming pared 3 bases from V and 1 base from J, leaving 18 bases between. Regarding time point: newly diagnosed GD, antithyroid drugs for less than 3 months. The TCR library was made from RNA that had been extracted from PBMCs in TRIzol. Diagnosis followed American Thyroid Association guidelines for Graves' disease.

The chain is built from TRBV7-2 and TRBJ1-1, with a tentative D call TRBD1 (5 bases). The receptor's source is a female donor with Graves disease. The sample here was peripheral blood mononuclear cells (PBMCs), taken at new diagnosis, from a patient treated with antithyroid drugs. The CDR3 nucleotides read TGTGCCAGCAGCTTCACCGGGTTTCGAGACAGGAACACTGAAGCTTTCTTT. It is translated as CASSFTGFRDRNTEAFF.